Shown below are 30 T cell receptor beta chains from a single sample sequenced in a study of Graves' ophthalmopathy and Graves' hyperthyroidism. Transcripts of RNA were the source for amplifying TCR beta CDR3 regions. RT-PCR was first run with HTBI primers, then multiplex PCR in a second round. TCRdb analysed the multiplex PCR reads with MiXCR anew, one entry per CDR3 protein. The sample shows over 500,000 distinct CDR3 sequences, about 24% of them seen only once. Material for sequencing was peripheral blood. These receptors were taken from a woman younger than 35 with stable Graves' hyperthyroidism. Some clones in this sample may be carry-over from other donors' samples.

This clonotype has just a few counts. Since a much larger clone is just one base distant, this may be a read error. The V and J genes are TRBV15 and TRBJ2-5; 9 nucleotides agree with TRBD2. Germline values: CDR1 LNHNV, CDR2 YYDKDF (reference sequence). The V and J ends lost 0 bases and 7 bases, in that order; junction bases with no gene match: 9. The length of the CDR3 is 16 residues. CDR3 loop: CATSRDVLAGTATQYF. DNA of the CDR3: TGTGCCACCAGCAGAGATGTCCTAGCGGGGACGGCGACCCAGTACTTC.

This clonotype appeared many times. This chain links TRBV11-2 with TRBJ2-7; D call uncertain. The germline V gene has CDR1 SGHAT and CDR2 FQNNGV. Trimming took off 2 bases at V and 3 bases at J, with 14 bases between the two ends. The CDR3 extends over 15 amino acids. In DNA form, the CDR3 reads TGTGCCAGCAGCTTATATGGTGAGGCAAGCTACGAGCAGTACTTC. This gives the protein CASSLYGEASYEQYF. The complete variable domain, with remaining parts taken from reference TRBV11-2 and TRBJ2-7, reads EAGVAQSPRYKIIEKRQSVAFWCNPISGHATLYWYQQILGQGPKLLIQFQNNGVVDDSQLPKDRFSAERLKGVDSTLKIQPAKLEDSAVYLCASSLYGEASYEQYFGPGTRLTVT.

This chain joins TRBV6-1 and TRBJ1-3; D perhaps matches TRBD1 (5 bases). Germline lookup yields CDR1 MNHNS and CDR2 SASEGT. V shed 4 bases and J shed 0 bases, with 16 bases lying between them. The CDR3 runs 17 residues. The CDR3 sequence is CASSVVDSGNSGNTIYF. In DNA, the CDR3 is TGTGCCAGCAGTGTGGTAGACAGTGGAAACTCTGGAAACACCATATATTTT.

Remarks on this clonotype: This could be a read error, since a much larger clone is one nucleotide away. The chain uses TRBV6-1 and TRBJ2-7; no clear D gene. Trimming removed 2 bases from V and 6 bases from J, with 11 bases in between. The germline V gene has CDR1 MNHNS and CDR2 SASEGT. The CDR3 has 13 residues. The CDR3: CASSEPFWPEQYF. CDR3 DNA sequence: TGTGCCAGCAGTGAACCCTTCTGGCCCGAGCAGTACTTC.

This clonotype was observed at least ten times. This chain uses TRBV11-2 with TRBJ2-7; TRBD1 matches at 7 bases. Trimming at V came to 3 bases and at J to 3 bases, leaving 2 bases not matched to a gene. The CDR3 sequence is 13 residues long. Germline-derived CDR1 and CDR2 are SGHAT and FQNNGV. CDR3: CASSLGQIYEQYF. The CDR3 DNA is TGTGCCAGCAGCTTGGGACAGATCTACGAGCAGTACTTC.

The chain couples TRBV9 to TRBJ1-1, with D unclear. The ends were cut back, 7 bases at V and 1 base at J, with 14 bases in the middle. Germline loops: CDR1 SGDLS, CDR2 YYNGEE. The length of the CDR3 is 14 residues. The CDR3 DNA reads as TGTGCCAGCTCAGTTTGGGCCAAGAACACTGAAGCTTTCTTT. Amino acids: CASSVWAKNTEAFF.

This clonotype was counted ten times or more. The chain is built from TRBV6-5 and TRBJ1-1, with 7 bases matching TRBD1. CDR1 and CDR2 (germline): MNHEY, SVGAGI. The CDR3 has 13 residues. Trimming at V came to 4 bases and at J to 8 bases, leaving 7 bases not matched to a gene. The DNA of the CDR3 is TGTGCCAGCAGTTCGGGACAGTCCCTGGAAGCTTTCTTT. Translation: CASSSGQSLEAFF.

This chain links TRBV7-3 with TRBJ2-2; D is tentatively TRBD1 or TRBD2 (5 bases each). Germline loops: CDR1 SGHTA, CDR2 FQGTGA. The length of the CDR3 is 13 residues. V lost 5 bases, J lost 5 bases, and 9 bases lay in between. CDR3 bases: TGTGCCAGCAGCGTCGAGGGGACCGGGGAGCTGTTTTTT. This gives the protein CASSVEGTGELFF. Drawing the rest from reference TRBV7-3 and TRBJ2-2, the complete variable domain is GAGVSQTPSNKVTEKGKYVELRCDPISGHTALYWYRQSLGQGPEFLIYFQGTGAADDSGLPNDRFFAVRPEGSVSTLKIQRTERGDSAVYLCASSVEGTGELFFGEGSRLTVL.

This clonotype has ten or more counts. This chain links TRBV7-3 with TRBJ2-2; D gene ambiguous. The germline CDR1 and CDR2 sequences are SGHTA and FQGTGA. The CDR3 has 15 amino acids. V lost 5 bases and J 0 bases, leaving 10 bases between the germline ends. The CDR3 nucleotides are TGTGCCAGCAGCCCGATATTTACGAACACCGGGGAGCTGTTTTTT. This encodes CASSPIFTNTGELFF.

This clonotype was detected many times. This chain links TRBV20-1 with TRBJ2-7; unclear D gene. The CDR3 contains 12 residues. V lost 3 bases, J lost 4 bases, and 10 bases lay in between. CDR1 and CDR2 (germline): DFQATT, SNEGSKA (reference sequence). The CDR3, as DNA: TGCAGTGCTAGGACGGAACAGTACGAGCAGTACTTC. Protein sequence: CSARTEQYEQYF.

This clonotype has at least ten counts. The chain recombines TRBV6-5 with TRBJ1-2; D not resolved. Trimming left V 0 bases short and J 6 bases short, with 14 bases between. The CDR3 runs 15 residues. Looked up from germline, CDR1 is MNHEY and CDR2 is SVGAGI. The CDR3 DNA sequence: TGTGCCAGCAGTTACTCGGGCCCGGCGGGCGATGGCTACACCTTC. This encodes CASSYSGPAGDGYTF.

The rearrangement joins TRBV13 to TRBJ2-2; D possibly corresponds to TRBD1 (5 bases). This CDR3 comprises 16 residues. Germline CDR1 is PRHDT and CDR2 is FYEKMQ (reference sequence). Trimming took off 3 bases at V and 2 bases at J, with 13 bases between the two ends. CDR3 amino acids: CASSFRTQFNTGELFF. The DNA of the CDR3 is TGTGCCAGCAGCTTCCGGACACAATTTAACACCGGGGAGCTGTTTTTT.

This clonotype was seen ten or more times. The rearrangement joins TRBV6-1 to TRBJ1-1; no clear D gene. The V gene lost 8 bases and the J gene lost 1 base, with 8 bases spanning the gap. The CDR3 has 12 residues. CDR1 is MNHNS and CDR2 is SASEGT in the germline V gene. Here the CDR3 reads CASGRKNTEAFF. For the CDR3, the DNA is TGTGCCAGCGGTAGGAAGAACACTGAAGCTTTCTTT.

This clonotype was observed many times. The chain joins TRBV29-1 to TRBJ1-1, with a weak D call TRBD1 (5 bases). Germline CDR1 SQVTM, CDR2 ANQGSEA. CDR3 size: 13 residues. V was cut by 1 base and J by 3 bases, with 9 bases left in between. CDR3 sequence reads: CSVEGQGYTEAFF. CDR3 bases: TGCAGCGTTGAAGGGCAGGGTTACACTGAAGCTTTCTTT. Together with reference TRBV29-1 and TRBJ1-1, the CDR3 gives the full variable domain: SAVISQKPSRDICQRGTSLTIQCQVDSQVTMMFWYRQQPGQSLTLIATANQGSEATYESGFVIDKFPISRPNLTFSTLTVSNMSPEDSSIYLCSVEGQGYTEAFFGQGTRLTVV.

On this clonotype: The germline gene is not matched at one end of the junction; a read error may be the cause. CDR3 sequence (DNA): TGTGCCAGCAGTCGGGTCCCGGTACAGAACTACGATCAGTACTTC. Its translation: CASSRVPVQNYDQYF. J is TRBJ2-7 and V is TRBV12-3 or TRBV12-4; D remains unclear. This CDR3 contains 15 residues.

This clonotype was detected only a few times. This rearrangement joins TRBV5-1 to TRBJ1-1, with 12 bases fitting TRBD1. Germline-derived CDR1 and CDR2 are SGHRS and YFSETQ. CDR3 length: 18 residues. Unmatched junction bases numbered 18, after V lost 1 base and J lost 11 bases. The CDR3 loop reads CASSLKSGTGGARWRAFF. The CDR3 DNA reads TGCGCCAGCAGCTTGAAATCCGGGACAGGGGGCGCGAGATGGAGGGCTTTCTTT. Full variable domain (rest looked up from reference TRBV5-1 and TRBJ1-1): KAGVTQTPRYLIKTRGQQVTLSCSPISGHRSVSWYQQTPGQGLQFLFEYFSETQRNKGNFPGRFSGRQFSNSRSEMNVSTLELGDSALYLCASSLKSGTGGARWRAFFGQGTRLTVV.

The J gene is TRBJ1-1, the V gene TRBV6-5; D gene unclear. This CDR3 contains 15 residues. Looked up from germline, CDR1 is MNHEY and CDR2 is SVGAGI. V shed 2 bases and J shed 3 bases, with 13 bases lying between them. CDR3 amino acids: CASSYNELPHTEAFF. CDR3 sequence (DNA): TGTGCCAGCAGTTACAATGAACTTCCCCACACTGAAGCTTTCTTT.

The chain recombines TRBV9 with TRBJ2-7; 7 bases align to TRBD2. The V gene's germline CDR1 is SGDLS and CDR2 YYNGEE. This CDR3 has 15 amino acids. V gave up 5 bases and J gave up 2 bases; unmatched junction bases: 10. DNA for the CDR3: TGTGCCAGCAGTACGACCGGGACTAACACCTACGAGCAGTACTTC. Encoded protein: CASSTTGTNTYEQYF.

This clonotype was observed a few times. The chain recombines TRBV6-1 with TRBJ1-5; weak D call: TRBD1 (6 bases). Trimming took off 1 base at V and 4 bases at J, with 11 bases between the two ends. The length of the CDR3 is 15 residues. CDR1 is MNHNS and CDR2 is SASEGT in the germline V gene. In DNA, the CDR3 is TGTGCCAGCAGTGAAGAGCCAGGGGAAAATCAGCCCCAGCATTTT. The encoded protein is CASSEEPGENQPQHF.

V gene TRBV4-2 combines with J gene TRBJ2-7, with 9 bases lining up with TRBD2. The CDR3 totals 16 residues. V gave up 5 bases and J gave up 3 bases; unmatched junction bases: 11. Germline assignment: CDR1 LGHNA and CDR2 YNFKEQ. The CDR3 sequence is CASSDASGIRYYEQYF. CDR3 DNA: TGTGCCAGCAGCGACGCTAGCGGGATCAGATACTACGAGCAGTACTTC.

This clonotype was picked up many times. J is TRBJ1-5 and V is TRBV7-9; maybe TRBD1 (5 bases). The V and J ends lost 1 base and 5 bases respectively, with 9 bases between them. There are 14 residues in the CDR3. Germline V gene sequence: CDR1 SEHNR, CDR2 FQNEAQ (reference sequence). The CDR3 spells CASSLGGGYQPQHF. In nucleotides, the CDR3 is TGTGCCAGCAGCTTAGGGGGCGGGTATCAGCCCCAGCATTTT.

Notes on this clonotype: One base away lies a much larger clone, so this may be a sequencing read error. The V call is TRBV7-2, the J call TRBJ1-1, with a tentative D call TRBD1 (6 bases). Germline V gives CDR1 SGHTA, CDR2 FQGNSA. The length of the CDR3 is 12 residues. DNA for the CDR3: TGTGCCAGCAGCTCAGGGGTTTTCGAGTCTTGCTTT. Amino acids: CASSSGVFESCF.

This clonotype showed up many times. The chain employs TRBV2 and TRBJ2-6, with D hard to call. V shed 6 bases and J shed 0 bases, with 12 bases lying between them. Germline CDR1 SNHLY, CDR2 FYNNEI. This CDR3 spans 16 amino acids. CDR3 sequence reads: CASRLTESSGANVLTF. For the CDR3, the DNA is TGTGCCAGCAGGCTGACGGAGAGCTCTGGGGCCAACGTCCTGACTTTC.

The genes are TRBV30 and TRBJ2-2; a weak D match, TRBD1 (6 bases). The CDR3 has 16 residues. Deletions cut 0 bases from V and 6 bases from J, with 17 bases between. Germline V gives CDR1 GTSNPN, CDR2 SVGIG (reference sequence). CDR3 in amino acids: CAWSVRGGTRAGELFF. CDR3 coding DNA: TGTGCCTGGAGTGTACGTGGTGGGACAAGGGCCGGGGAGCTGTTTTTT.

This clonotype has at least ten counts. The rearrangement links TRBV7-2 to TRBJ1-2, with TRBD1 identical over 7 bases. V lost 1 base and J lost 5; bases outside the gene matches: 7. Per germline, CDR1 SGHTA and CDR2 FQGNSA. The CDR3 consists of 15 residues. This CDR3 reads CASSLVGDREYGYTF. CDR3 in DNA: TGTGCCAGCAGCTTAGTGGGCGACAGGGAGTATGGCTACACCTTC.

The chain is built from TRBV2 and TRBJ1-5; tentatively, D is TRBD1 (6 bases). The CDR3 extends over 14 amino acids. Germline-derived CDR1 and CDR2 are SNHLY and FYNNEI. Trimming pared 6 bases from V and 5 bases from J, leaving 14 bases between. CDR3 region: CASRPGERDQPQHF. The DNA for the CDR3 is TGTGCCAGCAGACCAGGGGAGAGGGATCAGCCCCAGCATTTT. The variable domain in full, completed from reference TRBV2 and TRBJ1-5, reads EPEVTQTPSHQVTQMGQEVILRCVPISNHLYFYWYRQILGQKVEFLVSFYNNEISEKSEIFDDQFSVERPDGSNFTLKIRSTKLEDSAMYFCASRPGERDQPQHFGDGTRLSIL.

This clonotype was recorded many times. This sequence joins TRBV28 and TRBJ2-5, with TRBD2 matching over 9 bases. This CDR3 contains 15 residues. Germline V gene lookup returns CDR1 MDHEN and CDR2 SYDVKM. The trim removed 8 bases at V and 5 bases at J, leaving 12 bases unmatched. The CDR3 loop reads CASASLAGDAETQYF. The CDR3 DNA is TGTGCCAGCGCCTCTTTAGCGGGAGATGCGGAGACCCAGTACTTC.

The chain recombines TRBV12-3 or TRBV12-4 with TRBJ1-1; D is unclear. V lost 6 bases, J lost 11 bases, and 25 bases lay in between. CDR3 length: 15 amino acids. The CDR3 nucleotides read TGTGCCAGCAGCCAAAGGTCTGGGTCCCGCCTGGGGGCTTTCTTT. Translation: CASSQRSGSRLGAFF.

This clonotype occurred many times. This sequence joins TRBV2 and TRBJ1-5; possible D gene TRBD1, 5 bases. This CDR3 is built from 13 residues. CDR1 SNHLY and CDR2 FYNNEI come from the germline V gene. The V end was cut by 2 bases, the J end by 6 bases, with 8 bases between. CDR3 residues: CASSERGGQPQHF. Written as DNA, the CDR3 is TGTGCCAGCAGTGAACGGGGGGGTCAGCCCCAGCATTTT.

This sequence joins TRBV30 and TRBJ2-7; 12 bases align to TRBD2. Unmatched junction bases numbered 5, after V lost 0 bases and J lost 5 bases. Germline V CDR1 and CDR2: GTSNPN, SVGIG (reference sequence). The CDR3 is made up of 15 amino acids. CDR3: CAWSVPSGGANEQYF. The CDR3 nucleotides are TGTGCCTGGAGTGTGCCTAGCGGGGGGGCTAACGAGCAGTACTTC. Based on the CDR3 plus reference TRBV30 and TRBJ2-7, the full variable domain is SQTIHQWPATLVQPVGSPLSLECTVEGTSNPNLYWYRQAAGRGLQLLFYSVGIGQISSEVPQNLSASRPQDRQFILSSKKLLLSDSGFYLCAWSVPSGGANEQYFGPGTRLTVT.